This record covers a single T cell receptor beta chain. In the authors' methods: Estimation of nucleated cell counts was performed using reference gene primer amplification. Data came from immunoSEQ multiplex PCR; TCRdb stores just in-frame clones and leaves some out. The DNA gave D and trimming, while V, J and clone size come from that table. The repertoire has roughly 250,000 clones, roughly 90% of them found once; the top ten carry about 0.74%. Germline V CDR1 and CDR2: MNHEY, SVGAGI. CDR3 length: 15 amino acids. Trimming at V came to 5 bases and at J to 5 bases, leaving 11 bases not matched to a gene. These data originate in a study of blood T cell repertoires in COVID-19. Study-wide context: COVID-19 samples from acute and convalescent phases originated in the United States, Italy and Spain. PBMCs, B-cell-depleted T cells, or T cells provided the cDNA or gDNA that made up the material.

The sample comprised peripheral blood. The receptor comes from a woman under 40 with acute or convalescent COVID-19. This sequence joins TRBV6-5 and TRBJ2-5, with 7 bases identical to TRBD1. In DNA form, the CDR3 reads TGTGCCAGCAGTCGCAGACAGGGTGTGCAGGAGACCCAGTACTTC. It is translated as CASSRRQGVQETQYF.